The TCR beta chain under discussion was sequenced for a study of blood T cells in healthy people across ages. Primers used in a second PCR of about 7 to 12 cycles were a sample-barcoded 5' primer and a J-beta primer mix. TCRdb ran MiXCR on the 5' RACE reads and lists one entry per CDR3 protein. The sample records approximately 900,000 distinct CDR3 sequences, just under 30% being singletons. Findings and limits, study-wide: In these data, TCR beta diversity tracked strongly with naive T cell percentage.

Germline lookup yields CDR1 SGHRS and CDR2 YFSETQ. This CDR3 has 13 amino acids. V was pared by 3 bases and J by 6 bases, with 13 bases between. This clonotype was counted a few times. Its antigen is not identified. These sequences were also reported in another study, on T cells of mothers and their children.

The rearrangement uses TRBV5-1 and TRBJ2-7; the D gene is possibly TRBD1 (5 bases). The sequence came from a woman in her forties in good health. Sequenced sample: blood. CDR3 amino acids: CASSSSKGAEQYF. CDR3 sequence (DNA): TGCGCCAGCAGCTCAAGCAAAGGGGCCGAGCAGTACTTC. Full variable domain (outside the CDR3, taken from reference TRBV5-1 and TRBJ2-7): KAGVTQTPRYLIKTRGQQVTLSCSPISGHRSVSWYQQTPGQGLQFLFEYFSETQRNKGNFPGRFSGRQFSNSRSEMNVSTLELGDSALYLCASSSSKGAEQYFGPGTRLTVT.